The 32 T cell receptor beta chains below were found in one sample sequenced in a study of CD8 T cells in ankylosing spondylitis. General study results and limits: Apparently characteristic of ankylosing spondylitis blood was a TCR beta motif (under ten highly homologous variants).

Antigens of these TCRs are unknown. TCRdb re-analysed the 5' RACE reads in MiXCR, keeping a single row per CDR3 protein. Found here are approximately 400,000 distinct CDR3 sequences, 17% of them singletons; the top ten hold 0.85% to 1.3%. Sequenced material: blood, either unsorted or a sorted T cell fraction (not recorded which). These receptors were obtained from a male donor with ankylosing spondylitis.

The rearrangement uses TRBV12-3 or TRBV12-4 and TRBJ1-1; D unresolved. The V and J ends lost 2 bases and 8 bases respectively, with 9 bases between them. CDR3 size: 12 residues. CDR3 DNA: TGTGCCAGCAGTTTACAGGCTGGGGAAGCTTTCTTT. Translating it yields CASSLQAGEAFF.

This chain connects TRBV29-1 to TRBJ1-4; D uncertain. Trimming took 6 bases from V and 4 from J, leaving 12 bases between them. CDR1 and CDR2 from the germline V gene are SQVTM and ANQGSEA. The CDR3 is made up of 13 amino acids. In nucleotides, the CDR3 is TGCAGCGTGCGGACTGACAATAATGAAAAACTGTTTTTT. Translating it yields CSVRTDNNEKLFF.

This clonotype was recorded once. The chain recombines TRBV3-1 with TRBJ2-7, with TRBD1 identical over 8 bases. The CDR3 extends over 17 amino acids. Germline V gene sequence: CDR1 LGHDT, CDR2 YNNKEL (reference sequence). Germline trimming cut 0 bases from V and 6 bases from J; bases unmatched to any gene: 13. CDR3 DNA: TGTGCCAGCAGCCAAGATGGCAGGGGGCGCTCAACGAGCGAGCAGTACTTC. Its protein product is CASSQDGRGRSTSEQYF.

The chain has TRBV18 and TRBJ2-5; perhaps TRBD2 as D (5 bases). Trimming shortened V by 1 base and J by 4 bases, and 10 bases separated the two germline ends. CDR3 length: 14 residues. The V gene's germline CDR1 is KGHSH and CDR2 LQKENI. The CDR3 region has the DNA TGTGCCAGCTCACCACAGGGCGAGGGAGAGACCCAGTACTTC. It encodes CASSPQGEGETQYF.

This sequence joins TRBV3-1 and TRBJ1-1; tentative D call: TRBD1 (5 bases). Trimming cost V 4 bases and J 0 bases, with 12 bases left between them. The CDR3 is 15 residues long. The germline V gene encodes CDR1 LGHDT and CDR2 YNNKEL (reference sequence). CDR3 sequence reads: CASSRPGKMNTEAFF. Here the CDR3 DNA reads TGTGCCAGCAGCCGGCCAGGGAAGATGAACACTGAAGCTTTCTTT.

The gene calls are TRBV20-1 and TRBJ1-4; 8 bases agree with TRBD1. The germline V gene has CDR1 DFQATT and CDR2 SNEGSKA (reference sequence). V gave up 6 bases and J gave up 7 bases; unmatched junction bases: 10. This CDR3 is built from 14 residues. CDR3 sequence reads: CSARPGQGGEKLFF. DNA for the CDR3: TGCAGTGCACGACCCGGACAGGGTGGTGAAAAACTGTTTTTT.

This clonotype appeared a few times. V gene TRBV11-2 combines with J gene TRBJ2-7; the D gene is possibly TRBD1 (6 bases). CDR1 SGHAT and CDR2 FQNNGV come from the germline V gene. Between the trimmed V and J ends, which lost 0 bases and 0 bases, there was a span of 15 bases. This CDR3 has 17 residues. The CDR3 DNA follows: TGTGCCAGCAGCTTAGATGTAAACAGGGCGAGCTCCTACGAGCAGTACTTC. Its translation: CASSLDVNRASSYEQYF.

This clonotype came up a few times. The CDR3 is CASSLVAGNTYNEQFF. The CDR3 region has the DNA TGCGCCAGCAGCTTGGTTGCGGGGAATACCTACAATGAGCAGTTCTTC. The gene calls are TRBV5-1 and TRBJ2-1; tentative D call: TRBD2 (6 bases). Germline CDR1 reads SGHRS; CDR2 reads YFSETQ. Trimming shortened V by 0 bases and J by 2 bases, and 12 bases separated the two germline ends. The CDR3 extends over 16 amino acids.

This clonotype was counted ten times or more. This chain joins TRBV5-1 and TRBJ1-2; TRBD1 agrees at 7 bases. The junction had 5 bases not matched to a gene; V was cut back by 0 bases and J by 3 bases. This CDR3 has 15 amino acids. Germline V gives CDR1 SGHRS, CDR2 YFSETQ. CDR3 sequence reads: CASSLGAQGDYGYTF. Written as DNA, the CDR3 is TGCGCCAGCAGCTTGGGGGCCCAGGGGGACTATGGCTACACCTTC.

CDR3 sequence reads: CASGGQSTLYGYTF. CDR3 DNA: TGTGCCAGCGGGGGACAATCGACCTTATATGGCTACACCTTC. The chain has TRBV12-3 or TRBV12-4 and TRBJ1-2; maybe TRBD1 (6 bases). Between the trimmed V and J ends, which lost 8 bases and 5 bases, there was a span of 18 bases. CDR3 size: 14 residues.

The sample holds many counts of this clonotype. V gene TRBV12-3 or TRBV12-4 combines with J gene TRBJ2-5, with 11 bases that match TRBD1. The trim removed 6 bases at V and 4 bases at J, leaving 4 bases unmatched. The CDR3 loop spans 14 amino acids. The CDR3 DNA reads as TGTGCCAGCAGCCGGACAGGGGGCGGAGAGACCCAGTACTTC. The encoded protein is CASSRTGGGETQYF.

This rearrangement joins TRBV4-2 to TRBJ2-1, with TRBD2 identical over 8 bases. The ends lost 1 base at V and 9 bases at J; junction bases unmatched: 5. There are 14 residues in the CDR3. Per the germline V gene, CDR1 is LGHNA and CDR2 is YNFKEQ. CDR3 in DNA: TGTGCCAGCAGCCAAGGGGGACTAGGGGGTGAGCAGTTCTTC. It yields the protein CASSQGGLGGEQFF.

This chain links TRBV5-6 with TRBJ2-1, with 8 bases that match TRBD2. Germline-derived CDR1 and CDR2 are SGHDT and YYEEEE. This CDR3 comprises 13 residues. J gave up 6 bases and V 3 bases, and 2 bases lay outside the gene matches. CDR3 coding DNA: TGTGCCAGCAGCTCGGCGGGAGGCAATGAGCAGTTCTTC. It translates to CASSSAGGNEQFF. Supplemented by reference TRBV5-6 and TRBJ2-1, the full variable domain reads DAGVTQSPTHLIKTRGQQVTLRCSPKSGHDTVSWYQQALGQGPQFIFQYYEEEERQRGNFPDRFSGHQFPNYSSELNVNALLLGDSALYLCASSSAGGNEQFFGPGTRLTVL.

The chain recombines TRBV7-9 with TRBJ2-3, with D perhaps assigned TRBD1 or TRBD2 (6 bases each). The CDR3 covers 15 residues. Germline CDR1 reads SEHNR; CDR2 reads FQNEAQ (reference sequence). Trimming cost V 4 bases and J 1 base, with 12 bases left between them. The CDR3 sequence is CASSSSGAGTDTQYF. The CDR3 nucleotides are TGTGCCAGCAGCTCTTCGGGGGCAGGCACAGATACGCAGTATTTT.

V and J are TRBV29-1 and TRBJ2-5; possible D gene TRBD1, 6 bases. Per germline, CDR1 SQVTM and CDR2 ANQGSEA. The length of the CDR3 is 12 residues. V was clipped by 4 bases and J by 1 base, with 7 bases between them. CDR3: CSVAQGQETQYF. CDR3 coding DNA: TGCAGCGTTGCACAGGGCCAAGAGACCCAGTACTTC.

This clonotype was counted at least ten times. The chain is built from TRBV20-1 and TRBJ1-1, with a possible D match to TRBD1 (5 bases). V lost 3 bases to trimming and J lost 6 bases, with 20 bases between them. Germline CDR1 is DFQATT and CDR2 is SNEGSKA (reference sequence). The CDR3 spans 15 residues. The CDR3 region has the DNA TGCAGTGCTAGTGGTCCGGGACTCAAATTCTCTGAAGCTTTCTTT. The encoded protein is CSASGPGLKFSEAFF.

This chain uses TRBV12-3 or TRBV12-4 with TRBJ1-5; D unclear. Trimming stripped 7 bases from V and 5 bases from J, with 9 bases between. This CDR3 contains 12 residues. The CDR3 DNA reads as TGTGCCAGCACTCGCAAGGATCAGCCCCAGCATTTT. Its translation is CASTRKDQPQHF.

This clonotype was picked up a small number of times. J is TRBJ1-1 and V is TRBV14; tentative D call: TRBD1 (5 bases). V was pared by 1 base and J by 3 bases, with 12 bases between. This CDR3 has 15 amino acids. CDR1 SGHDN and CDR2 FVKESK come from the germline V gene. The CDR3 is CASSQGGSVYTEAFF. The CDR3 nucleotides read TGTGCCAGCAGCCAAGGGGGGAGTGTATACACTGAAGCTTTCTTT.

This clonotype was seen a few times. The chain links TRBV24-1 to TRBJ2-2, with TRBD2 matching over 7 bases. CDR3 size: 15 residues. J lost 0 bases, V lost 5 bases, and 2 bases had no gene match. Germline CDR1 is KGHDR and CDR2 is SFDVKD. The CDR3 region is CATSAGLANTGELFF. The CDR3 nucleotides read TGTGCCACCAGTGCCGGACTAGCGAACACCGGGGAGCTGTTTTTT.

This clonotype was seen a handful of times. The chain recombines TRBV4-2 with TRBJ2-5; TRBD2 matches 8 bases. CDR1 is LGHNA, CDR2 YNFKEQ, per germline. CDR3 size: 18 residues. J was trimmed by 4 bases and V by 4 bases; bases with no gene match: 17. The CDR3 region is CASSRIGGIAGTGETQYF. The CDR3 DNA reads TGTGCCAGCAGCCGGATAGGAGGAATAGCGGGAACGGGAGAGACCCAGTACTTC.

At least ten counts were recorded for this clonotype. The chain carries TRBV5-1 and TRBJ2-1; 13 bases are shared with TRBD2. Trimming removed 4 bases from V and 4 bases from J; junction bases left unmatched: 2. The CDR3 is made up of 15 amino acids. CDR1 and CDR2 (germline): SGHRS, YFSETQ. In DNA, the CDR3 is TGCGCCAGCAGCGAGGGACTAGCGGGGTACAATGAGCAGTTCTTC. It yields the protein CASSEGLAGYNEQFF.

This clonotype has a handful of counts. V gene TRBV20-1 combines with J gene TRBJ2-1; either TRBD1 or TRBD2 may supply D (6 bases each). CDR1 DFQATT and CDR2 SNEGSKA come from the germline V gene (reference sequence). With 4 bases removed from V and 9 bases from J, the gap between germline ends came to 22 bases. The CDR3 totals 15 residues. The CDR3 DNA is TGCAGTGCTACCCGACGTGGCGGGACAAGAGCTGAGCAGTTCTTC. This encodes CSATRRGGTRAEQFF.

This clonotype has a handful of counts. This chain uses TRBV5-1 with TRBJ2-5; TRBD1 agrees at 7 bases. V was clipped by 3 bases and J by 3 bases; unmatched bases: 8. CDR1 is SGHRS, CDR2 YFSETQ, per germline. The CDR3 is made up of 15 amino acids. CDR3 amino acids: CASSSADRAEETQYF. DNA for the CDR3: TGCGCCAGCAGCTCGGCTGACAGGGCCGAAGAGACCCAGTACTTC.

The chain recombines TRBV18 with TRBJ2-2; no firm D call. Germline V gene lookup returns CDR1 KGHSH and CDR2 LQKENI. The CDR3 spans 15 residues. Trimming removed 6 bases at V and 4 bases at J, with 15 bases between. The CDR3 protein is CASSLRGAATGELFF. CDR3 bases: TGTGCCAGCTCGCTTCGCGGCGCGGCCACCGGGGAGCTGTTTTTT.

Only a few counts were recorded for this clonotype. The rearrangement uses TRBV20-1 and TRBJ2-3; 9 bases are a match to TRBD1. V gave up 3 bases and J gave up 5 bases; unmatched junction bases: 6. Germline V gene sequence: CDR1 DFQATT, CDR2 SNEGSKA (reference sequence). The CDR3 covers 14 residues. CDR3 protein: CSASYRGRGDTQYF. DNA of the CDR3: TGCAGTGCTAGCTACAGGGGGCGCGGAGATACGCAGTATTTT.

This chain joins TRBV7-9 and TRBJ2-1; 12 bases align to TRBD1. The CDR3 extends over 15 amino acids. V lost 5 bases, J lost 7 bases, and 6 bases stayed unmatched. Germline V gene data show CDR1 as SEHNR and CDR2 as FQNEAQ (reference sequence). In DNA, the CDR3 is TGTGCCAGCAGCCAGGGACAGGGGGCTTGGAATGAGCAGTTCTTC. Encoded protein: CASSQGQGAWNEQFF.

This clonotype was recorded many times. The chain is built from TRBV6-2 or TRBV6-3 and TRBJ1-5, with D perhaps matching TRBD1 (5 bases). This CDR3 is 15 amino acids long. V gave up 5 bases and J gave up 1 base, with 12 bases separating them. Germline CDR1 and CDR2: MNHEY and SVGEGT. The CDR3 DNA reads as TGTGCCAGCAGTGAGACCCGGGACAGCAATCAGCCCCAGCATTTT. This translates into CASSETRDSNQPQHF.

This chain joins TRBV4-2 and TRBJ2-3, with TRBD2 matching over 10 bases. V trimming: 0 bases; J trimming: 4 bases; junction bases outside the gene matches: 7. The CDR3 extends over 17 amino acids. CDR1 is LGHNA, CDR2 YNFKEQ, per germline. This CDR3 is CASSQDLSGGAADTQYF. The CDR3 DNA follows: TGTGCCAGCAGCCAAGACCTGAGCGGGGGGGCAGCAGATACGCAGTATTTT.

CDR3 DNA: TGTGCCAGCAGCCACGGACTAGCGGGGGACTCCTACAATGAGCAGTTCTTC. It yields the protein CASSHGLAGDSYNEQFF. The chain is built from TRBV5-6 and TRBJ2-1, with TRBD2 identical over 13 bases. CDR1 is SGHDT and CDR2 is YYEEEE in the germline V gene. The CDR3 contains 17 residues. With 4 bases clipped from V and 0 bases from J, the junction kept 4 bases outside the gene matches.

This clonotype came up a few times. The chain joins TRBV10-3 to TRBJ2-3, with D possibly TRBD2 on 6 matching bases. The germline V gene encodes CDR1 ENHRY and CDR2 SYGVKD. CDR3 length: 15 residues. V lost 7 bases and J lost 0, with 14 bases in between. CDR3 bases: TGTGCCATCACGGCGCGGGGAGAGAGCACAGATACGCAGTATTTT. It encodes CAITARGESTDTQYF.

This clonotype turned up a few times. The chain joins TRBV9 to TRBJ2-7; 10 nucleotides line up with TRBD2. Germline V gives CDR1 SGDLS, CDR2 YYNGEE. This CDR3 has 16 residues. V trimming: 0 bases; J trimming: 2 bases; junction bases outside the gene matches: 5. The CDR3 sequence: CASSVGGLAKAYEQYF. As DNA, the CDR3 is TGTGCCAGCAGCGTAGGGGGACTAGCGAAAGCCTACGAGCAGTACTTC.

This clonotype was picked up a small number of times. Here the CDR3 reads CSVYGQGVEKGYTF. DNA for the CDR3: TGCAGTGTATACGGACAGGGGGTGGAGAAGGGCTACACCTTC. This chain links TRBV20-1 with TRBJ1-2; 10 positions agree with TRBD1. The germline V gene encodes CDR1 DFQATT and CDR2 SNEGSKA (reference sequence). The CDR3 covers 14 residues. J lost 8 bases, V lost 7 bases, and 13 bases had no gene match.